This passage covers 26 T cell receptor beta chains from one sample sequenced in a study of cytomegalovirus exposure and HLA in healthy donors (dated by TCRdb to 2017 to 2019). The receptor library was made with the immunoSEQ multiplex PCR assay. For the multiplex PCR, a mixture combining 60 forward primers for TCR Vbeta segments and 13 reverse primers for TCR Jbeta segments was used. Here the immuneACCESS table is served through TCRdb, limited to in-frame sequences with V and J called. Missing clones are a known gap in these copies; in checked studies unresolved V genes cover under half, and the rest lacks a known reason. The sample table records about 130,000 clones; about two thirds of these occur just once. The ten largest clones add up to more than 4.5% of the sample. The sequencing sample was made of PBMCs. All receptors derive from a man aged 55 to 69 in good health and CMV-seropositive.

The rearrangement joins TRBV10-3 to TRBJ1-5; 9 bases agree with TRBD1. With V trimmed by 0 bases and J by 13 bases, 16 bases remained unmatched. Germline loops: CDR1 ENHRY, CDR2 SYGVKD. This CDR3 contains 17 residues. The CDR3 loop is CAISESIWGQGPAPQHF. In DNA, the CDR3 is TGTGCCATCAGTGAGTCGATCTGGGGACAGGGACCGGCTCCGCAGCATTTT.

The V and J genes are TRBV6-5 and TRBJ2-7; no firm D call. V was cut by 5 bases and J by 3 bases, with 8 bases left in between. Looked up from germline, CDR1 is MNHEY and CDR2 is SVGAGI. The CDR3 totals 12 residues. DNA of the CDR3: TGTGCCAGCAGTCATGACATCTACGAGCAGTACTTC. Translated, it gives CASSHDIYEQYF.

The CDR3 DNA is TGTGCCAGCAGCGTAGCGGCGGGCACCGGGGAGCTGTTTTTT. This sequence encodes CASSVAAGTGELFF. This chain connects TRBV9 to TRBJ2-2, with a possible D match to TRBD2 (5 bases). Germline CDR1 SGDLS, CDR2 YYNGEE. Between the trimmed V and J ends, which lost 0 bases and 4 bases, there was a span of 7 bases. The CDR3 length is 14 residues.

The rearrangement joins TRBV4-1 to TRBJ2-7, with D possibly being TRBD1 (5 bases). Germline CDR1 MGHRA, CDR2 YSYEKL. This CDR3 is 12 amino acids long. V was cut by 0 bases and J by 7 bases, with 7 bases left in between. CDR3 nucleotides: TGCGCCAGCAGCCAAGATAGGGGTGAGCAGTACTTC. Its translation: CASSQDRGEQYF.

The chain employs TRBV28 and TRBJ1-1; TRBD1 aligns across 7 bases. There are 12 residues in the CDR3. Looked up from germline, CDR1 is MDHEN and CDR2 is SYDVKM. V was clipped by 6 bases and J by 12 bases; unmatched bases: 10. In DNA form, the CDR3 reads TGTGCCAGCAGCTTCTGGACAGGCAGGACTTTCTTT. Translating it yields CASSFWTGRTFF.

The chain has TRBV6-6 and TRBJ2-7, with TRBD2 matching over 8 bases. Germline V gene sequence: CDR1 MNHNY, CDR2 SVGAGI (reference sequence). CDR3 size: 15 residues. J lost 2 bases, V lost 7 bases, and 10 bases had no gene match. The CDR3 loop is CASTPAGGVAYEQYF. Here the CDR3 DNA reads TGTGCCAGCACCCCCGCCGGGGGGGTTGCCTACGAGCAGTACTTC.

CDR3 DNA: TGTGCCAGCAGCTACAGGGCGAAGGCCCAGTACTTC. Amino acids: CASSYRAKAQYF. J is TRBJ2-5 and V is TRBV7-2; D possibly corresponds to TRBD1 (6 bases). This CDR3 has 12 amino acids. Germline V gene data show CDR1 as SGHTA and CDR2 as FQGNSA. Deletions cut 4 bases from V and 9 bases from J, with 12 bases between. Looking up the rest from reference TRBV7-2 and TRBJ2-5 gives the full variable domain: GAGVSQSPSNKVTEKGKDVELRCDPISGHTALYWYRQSLGQGLEFLIYFQGNSAPDKSGLPSDRFSAERTGGSVSTLTIQRTQQEDSAVYLCASSYRAKAQYFGPGTRLLVL.

The chain carries TRBV7-2 and TRBJ2-1, with 7 bases matching TRBD2. The CDR3 is 15 residues long. In germline, CDR1 is SGHTA, CDR2 FQGNSA. The V and J ends lost 0 bases and 6 bases, in that order; junction bases with no gene match: 5. The CDR3 spells CASSLAAGDINEQFF. The DNA of the CDR3 is TGTGCCAGCAGCTTAGCCGCGGGGGATATCAATGAGCAGTTCTTC. Full variable domain (rest looked up from reference TRBV7-2 and TRBJ2-1): GAGVSQSPSNKVTEKGKDVELRCDPISGHTALYWYRQSLGQGLEFLIYFQGNSAPDKSGLPSDRFSAERTGGSVSTLTIQRTQQEDSAVYLCASSLAAGDINEQFFGPGTRLTVL.

The chain combines TRBV7-2 with TRBJ2-7; no firm D call. Germline CDR1 is SGHTA and CDR2 is FQGNSA. V was pared by 3 bases and J by 3 bases, with 6 bases between. This CDR3 is built from 12 residues. The CDR3 is CASSFAGYEQYF. CDR3 in DNA: TGTGCCAGCAGCTTCGCAGGCTACGAGCAGTACTTC.

This clone has only a few counts. J is TRBJ2-5 and V is TRBV7-8; D might be TRBD2 (5 bases). The CDR3 spans 17 residues. Germline CDR1 and CDR2: SGHVS and FQNEAQ. V was shortened by 5 bases and J by 8 bases, with 27 bases between the two germline ends. The CDR3 sequence: CASSPRLPGNPRGTQYF. CDR3 in DNA: TGTGCCAGCAGCCCGAGACTTCCGGGGAACCCAAGAGGTACCCAGTACTTC.

The gene calls are TRBV7-3 and TRBJ1-1, with a tentative D call TRBD1 (6 bases). This CDR3 comprises 14 residues. CDR1 and CDR2 from the germline V gene are SGHTA and FQGTGA. V shed 5 bases and J shed 0 bases, with 10 bases lying between them. The CDR3 spells CASSLTGVNTEAFF. In DNA form, the CDR3 reads TGTGCCAGCAGCCTGACAGGAGTGAACACTGAAGCTTTCTTT. Together with reference TRBV7-3 and TRBJ1-1, the CDR3 gives the full variable domain: GAGVSQTPSNKVTEKGKYVELRCDPISGHTALYWYRQSLGQGPEFLIYFQGTGAADDSGLPNDRFFAVRPEGSVSTLKIQRTERGDSAVYLCASSLTGVNTEAFFGQGTRLTVV.

This clone was found a few times. The rearrangement uses TRBV5-6 and TRBJ1-1, with 7 bases identical to TRBD1. The CDR3 covers 14 residues. The V gene end was trimmed by 0 bases and the J gene end by 6 bases; junction bases not matched to a gene: 5. Germline-derived CDR1 and CDR2 are SGHDT and YYEEEE. This chain's CDR3 is CASSLVTGWSEAFF. Here the CDR3 DNA reads TGTGCCAGCAGCTTGGTGACAGGGTGGTCTGAAGCTTTCTTT.

The rearrangement joins TRBV14 to TRBJ1-2, with D unclear. Germline V gene sequence: CDR1 SGHDN, CDR2 FVKESK. V lost 1 base and J lost 5, with 5 bases in between. The CDR3 spans 12 residues. CDR3 amino acids: CASSQGGYGYTF. Here the CDR3 DNA reads TGTGCCAGCAGCCAAGGCGGGTATGGCTACACCTTC.

The chain recombines TRBV7-9 with TRBJ1-2; TRBD1 matches at 7 bases. J lost 4 bases, V lost 5 bases, and 10 bases had no gene match. Looked up from germline, CDR1 is SEHNR and CDR2 is FQNEAQ (reference sequence). The CDR3 runs to 15 residues. In nucleotides, the CDR3 is TGTGCCAGCAGCCGAACAGGGGTAGGGGGCTATGGCTACACCTTC. This translates into CASSRTGVGGYGYTF.

The V and J genes are TRBV4-1 and TRBJ1-2, with 8 bases matching TRBD1. The CDR3 contains 15 residues. Per the germline V gene, CDR1 is MGHRA and CDR2 is YSYEKL. After removal of 0 bases from V and 3 bases from J, the junction contained 3 bases not matched to a gene. The DNA for the CDR3 is TGCGCCAGCAGCCAAGATTCGGACAGGGACTATGGCTACACCTTC. It codes for CASSQDSDRDYGYTF.

The J gene is TRBJ2-7, the V gene TRBV7-2; TRBD1 might be the D (5 bases). Trimming removed 1 base at V and 5 bases at J, with 12 bases between. CDR3 size: 14 residues. Per the germline V gene, CDR1 is SGHTA and CDR2 is FQGNSA. As DNA, the CDR3 is TGTGCCAGCAGCTTAGGGGTATGGGGCAACGAGCAGTACTTC. This encodes CASSLGVWGNEQYF.

This rearrangement joins TRBV11-3 to TRBJ2-3, with TRBD2 matching over 8 bases. This CDR3 comprises 14 residues. The ends lost 1 base at V and 4 bases at J; junction bases unmatched: 1. Germline V CDR1 and CDR2: SGHNT, YENEEA. Here the CDR3 reads CASSLAGGADTQYF. The CDR3 DNA reads TGTGCCAGCAGCTTAGCGGGAGGGGCAGATACGCAGTATTTT.

J is TRBJ1-1 and V is TRBV7-3; D not resolved. With 2 bases removed from V and 5 bases from J, the gap between germline ends came to 9 bases. From germline, CDR1 is SGHTA and CDR2 FQGTGA. CDR3 length: 13 amino acids. CDR3 nucleotide sequence: TGTGCCAGCAGCTTATTACAAGAAACTGAAGCTTTCTTT. As protein: CASSLLQETEAFF.

J is TRBJ2-2 and V is TRBV7-9, with a possible D match to TRBD1 (5 bases). Germline V gene data show CDR1 as SEHNR and CDR2 as FQNEAQ (reference sequence). The CDR3 is made up of 17 amino acids. V lost 5 bases, J lost 4 bases, and 20 bases lay in between. CDR3 coding DNA: TGTGCCAGCAGCCCCCCAAGGGGCCACGACTTCACCGGGGAGCTGTTTTTT. Amino acids: CASSPPRGHDFTGELFF.

V is TRBV5-1 and J is TRBJ1-1, with D possibly TRBD1 on 6 matching bases. CDR1 is SGHRS and CDR2 is YFSETQ in the germline V gene. The CDR3 length is 13 residues. V was clipped by 4 bases and J by 8 bases, with 15 bases between them. CDR3 amino acids: CASSREWGTEAFF. The DNA of the CDR3 is TGCGCCAGCAGCCGAGAGTGGGGGACAGAAGCTTTCTTT. The full variable domain, completed using reference TRBV5-1 and TRBJ1-1, is KAGVTQTPRYLIKTRGQQVTLSCSPISGHRSVSWYQQTPGQGLQFLFEYFSETQRNKGNFPGRFSGRQFSNSRSEMNVSTLELGDSALYLCASSREWGTEAFFGQGTRLTVV.

This clone was observed a handful of times. This chain uses TRBV6-1 with TRBJ2-2, with no clear D. This CDR3 is built from 15 residues. From germline, CDR1 is MNHNS and CDR2 SASEGT. V was pared by 8 bases and J by 5 bases, with 18 bases between. CDR3 nucleotides: TGTGCCAGCCTATGGCGACATTCCTCGACCGGGGAGCTGTTTTTT. Its protein product is CASLWRHSSTGELFF.

This clone showed up just a few times. V usage is TRBV18 and J usage is TRBJ2-5; TRBD1 is a possible D gene (6 bases). Between the trimmed V and J ends, which lost 3 bases and 1 base, there was a span of 12 bases. CDR1 is KGHSH, CDR2 LQKENI, per germline. There are 15 residues in the CDR3. The CDR3 loop is CASSPRVGGQETQYF. The CDR3 bases are TGTGCCAGCTCACCGAGGGTAGGGGGCCAAGAGACCCAGTACTTC.

This chain uses TRBV10-1 with TRBJ2-1, with D uncertain. Deletions cut 4 bases from V and 0 bases from J, with 4 bases between. The V gene's germline CDR1 is WNHNN and CDR2 SYGVQD (reference sequence). This CDR3 region has 13 residues. The CDR3 DNA reads as TGCGCCAGCAGTGTTAACTCCTACAATGAGCAGTTCTTC. Translation: CASSVNSYNEQFF.

The gene calls are TRBV5-6 and TRBJ1-5; D is perhaps TRBD1 (5 bases). The CDR3 sequence is 14 residues long. The V and J ends lost 0 bases and 5 bases respectively, with 9 bases between them. CDR1 and CDR2 (germline): SGHDT, YYEEEE. The chain's CDR3 is CASSLAGLDQPQHF. In DNA form, the CDR3 reads TGTGCCAGCAGCTTGGCAGGGCTGGATCAGCCCCAGCATTTT.

This clone was picked up one time. The J gene is TRBJ1-4, the V gene TRBV7-9; D is undetermined. Germline V gives CDR1 SEHNR, CDR2 FQNEAQ (reference sequence). The CDR3 runs 13 residues. Trimming took 3 bases from V and 12 from J, leaving 14 bases between them. DNA for the CDR3: TGTGCCAGCAGCTTCTGGCTCGGGGAAGAACTGTTTTTT. It encodes CASSFWLGEELFF.

This sequence joins TRBV9 and TRBJ2-3, with 9 positions matching TRBD1. With 0 bases clipped from V and 3 bases from J, the junction kept 5 bases outside the gene matches. Germline CDR1 reads SGDLS; CDR2 reads YYNGEE. The CDR3 length is 16 residues. The CDR3 loop reads CASSVEGTGITDTQYF. In nucleotides, the CDR3 is TGTGCCAGCAGCGTAGAAGGGACAGGGATAACAGATACGCAGTATTTT. Full variable domain (rest looked up from reference TRBV9 and TRBJ2-3): DSGVTQTPKHLITATGQRVTLRCSPRSGDLSVYWYQQSLDQGLQFLIQYYNGEERAKGNILERFSAQQFPDLHSELNLSSLELGDSALYFCASSVEGTGITDTQYFGPGTRLTVL.